This TCR beta chain is from a study of cytomegalovirus exposure and HLA in healthy donors. Between the trimmed V and J ends, which lost 6 bases and 3 bases, there was a span of 17 bases. The CDR3 consists of 15 residues. Germline V gene sequence: CDR1 MGHDK, CDR2 SYGVNS. PCR amplification relied on 60 Vbeta primers (plus 13 Jbeta primers). In the authors' workflow: In a later analysis, 75 million to 85 million unique TCR beta chains included roughly 11 million shared by two or more donors. Profiling relied on immunoSEQ multiplex PCR, and the TCRdb table lists in-frame clones only, not all of them. V, J and clone size were drawn from that table, and D and trimming were deduced from the DNA. The table shows 100,000 to 120,000 clones, with under 85% occurring only once.

The chain carries TRBV25-1 and TRBJ1-2; D remains unclear. The TCR sequence derives from a young man in good health and CMV-seronegative. Sequenced input: PBMCs. The CDR3 DNA is TGTGCCAGCAGATTTGGTCGTAGTCTTGACTATGGCTACACCTTC. It specifies CASRFGRSLDYGYTF.